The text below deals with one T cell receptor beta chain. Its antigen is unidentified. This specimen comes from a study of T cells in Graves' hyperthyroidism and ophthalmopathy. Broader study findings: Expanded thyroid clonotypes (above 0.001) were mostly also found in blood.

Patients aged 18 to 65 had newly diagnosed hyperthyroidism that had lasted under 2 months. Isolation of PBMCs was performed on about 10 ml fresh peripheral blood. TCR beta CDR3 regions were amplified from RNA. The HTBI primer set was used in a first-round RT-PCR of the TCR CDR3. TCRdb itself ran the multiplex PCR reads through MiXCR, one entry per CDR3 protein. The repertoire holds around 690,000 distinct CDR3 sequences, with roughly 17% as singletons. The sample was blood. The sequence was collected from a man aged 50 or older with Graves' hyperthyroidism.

The CDR3 spells CASSRPGGADWTEAFF. CDR3 sequence (DNA): TGTGCCAGCAGCCGACCAGGGGGCGCAGACTGGACTGAAGCTTTCTTT. The chain links TRBV4-2 to TRBJ1-1, with 8 bases identical to TRBD1. Germline-derived CDR1 and CDR2 are LGHNA and YNFKEQ. The CDR3 totals 16 residues. Trimming took 4 bases from V and 5 from J; bases not matched to a gene: 12.